The 32 T cell receptor beta chains below come from one sample, sequenced in a study of T cells after yellow fever vaccination. TCRdb independently ran MiXCR on the 5' RACE reads; one entry per CDR3 protein. This sample has about 240,000 distinct CDR3 sequences, with more than 3.5% found just once. This sample comprised PBMCs, obtained 15 days after the yellow fever booster vaccination. The receptors derive from a man aged 18 to 30 who received the YFV17D yellow fever vaccine.

This clonotype was observed many times. The V and J genes are TRBV4-3 and TRBJ1-1; D remains ambiguous. Trimming removed 3 bases at V and 9 bases at J, with 14 bases between. Per the germline V gene, CDR1 is LGHNA and CDR2 is YSLEER. This CDR3 has 13 amino acids. CDR3 in DNA: TGCGCCAGCAGCCACCGACTTAGTGGAAAAGCTTTCTTT. Its translation: CASSHRLSGKAFF.

The table lists this clonotype with many counts. The V call is TRBV6-2 or TRBV6-3, the J call TRBJ1-2; no definite D call. In germline, CDR1 is MNHEY, CDR2 SVGEGT. V was pared by 5 bases and J by 2 bases, with 6 bases between. This CDR3 is 12 amino acids long. The CDR3 spells CASSPGNYGYTF. The CDR3, as DNA: TGTGCCAGCAGTCCAGGAAACTATGGCTACACCTTC.

There are many counts of this clonotype. The chain combines TRBV6-1 with TRBJ2-4; weak D call: TRBD2 (5 bases). The CDR3 extends over 20 amino acids. V lost 0 bases, J lost 1 base, and 22 bases lay in between. Germline V gene data show CDR1 as MNHNS and CDR2 as SASEGT. The CDR3 loop is CASSEATTEARGWAKNIQYF. The CDR3 nucleotides are TGTGCCAGCAGTGAAGCTACTACTGAGGCCCGGGGATGGGCCAAAAACATTCAGTACTTC.

This clonotype has a count of ten or more. This chain joins TRBV27 and TRBJ2-7; tentatively, D is TRBD1 or TRBD2 (6 bases each). This CDR3 has 17 amino acids. From germline, CDR1 is MNHEY and CDR2 SMNVEV (reference sequence). V was cut by 4 bases and J by 9 bases, with 28 bases left in between. CDR3 region: CASSSLVGGYHTTRQYF. DNA of the CDR3: TGTGCCAGCAGTTCTTTGGTGGGGGGCTACCATACCACCCGGCAGTACTTC.

This clonotype was detected many times. The chain employs TRBV6-5 and TRBJ2-7; 12 nucleotides line up with TRBD1. The V gene end was trimmed by 7 bases and the J gene end by 4 bases; junction bases not matched to a gene: 5. The CDR3 is 14 residues long. Germline CDR1 reads MNHEY; CDR2 reads SVGAGI. CDR3 sequence (DNA): TGTGCCAGCACCGAGGGACAGGGGGCGTACGAGCAGTACTTC. Translation gives CASTEGQGAYEQYF.

This clonotype occurred many times. The chain recombines TRBV12-3 or TRBV12-4 with TRBJ2-5; no clear D gene. Trimming took off 6 bases at V and 2 bases at J, with 10 bases between the two ends. This CDR3 is 13 amino acids long. The CDR3 sequence is CASSYNSQETQYF. The CDR3 nucleotides are TGTGCCAGCAGCTACAACTCACAAGAGACCCAGTACTTC.

This clonotype was detected ten times or more. The chain carries TRBV20-1 and TRBJ2-5; D remains unclear. The CDR3 extends over 13 amino acids. Trimming pared 3 bases from V and 5 bases from J, leaving 13 bases between. Per the germline V gene, CDR1 is DFQATT and CDR2 is SNEGSKA (reference sequence). This CDR3 reads CSASLPDPETQYF. Written as DNA, the CDR3 is TGCAGTGCTAGTCTTCCAGATCCGGAGACCCAGTACTTC.

The sample holds many counts of this clonotype. The V gene is TRBV10-3, the J gene TRBJ2-5, with TRBD1 identical over 9 bases. Trimming at V came to 0 bases and at J to 3 bases, leaving 2 bases not matched to a gene. This CDR3 comprises 15 residues. Germline lookup yields CDR1 ENHRY and CDR2 SYGVKD. The CDR3 region has the DNA TGTGCCATCAGTGAGTCGGGACAGGGCAAAGAGACCCAGTACTTC. Translated, it gives CAISESGQGKETQYF.

The sample holds many counts of this clonotype. This chain uses TRBV27 with TRBJ2-1; 7 bases align to TRBD2. Germline CDR1 and CDR2: MNHEY and SMNVEV (reference sequence). The CDR3 has 15 residues. V was clipped by 1 base and J by 7 bases; unmatched bases: 7. The CDR3 reads CASSLLRGKGNEQFF. The CDR3 DNA is TGTGCCAGCAGTTTATTGCGGGGGAAGGGGAATGAGCAGTTCTTC.

This clonotype was counted many times. The J gene is TRBJ2-2, the V gene TRBV14; 9 bases are shared with TRBD2. The J segment lost 5 bases and the V segment lost 2 bases, leaving 12 bases of the junction unmatched. This CDR3 comprises 18 residues. Germline loops: CDR1 SGHDN, CDR2 FVKESK. Here the CDR3 reads CASSQTRGGLSRTGELFF. As DNA, the CDR3 is TGTGCCAGCAGCCAAACGCGGGGGGGCCTGAGTAGGACCGGGGAGCTGTTTTTT.

There are many counts of this clonotype. V is TRBV12-3 or TRBV12-4 and J is TRBJ1-4, with unresolved D. The V end lost 5 bases, the J end lost 2 bases, and 15 bases lay between the germline ends. CDR3 size: 16 residues. The CDR3 sequence is CASSTGKGSTNEKLFF. The CDR3 nucleotides read TGTGCCAGCAGTACGGGCAAGGGATCTACTAATGAAAAACTGTTTTTT.

This clonotype was seen ten or more times. The J gene is TRBJ2-7, the V gene TRBV15; TRBD2 aligns across 13 bases. The CDR3 consists of 17 residues. V was pared by 3 bases and J by 2 bases, with 7 bases of the junction left unmatched. The germline CDR1 and CDR2 sequences are LNHNV and YYDKDF (reference sequence). CDR3 region: CATSSSMTSGGTYEQYV. The CDR3 DNA follows: TGTGCCACCAGCAGTTCCATGACTAGCGGGGGGACCTACGAGCAGTACGTC.

This clonotype was recorded at least ten times. J is TRBJ2-3 and V is TRBV7-2; the D gene could be TRBD1 or TRBD2 (5 bases each). Germline V gene lookup returns CDR1 SGHTA and CDR2 FQGNSA. This CDR3 comprises 17 residues. The V end lost 3 bases, the J end lost 2 bases, and 18 bases lay between the germline ends. The CDR3 DNA sequence: TGTGCCAGCAGCTTTCCGGGGCGTGGTGGGAACACAGATACGCAGTATTTT. It encodes CASSFPGRGGNTDTQYF.

This clonotype was recorded many times. This rearrangement joins TRBV20-1 to TRBJ2-5; the D is unclear. The germline V and J ends were trimmed by 0 bases and 5 bases, with 10 bases remaining between them. There are 13 residues in the CDR3. Germline V gene lookup returns CDR1 DFQATT and CDR2 SNEGSKA (reference sequence). The CDR3 bases are TGCAGTGCTAGAGATCGAGGATGGGAGACCCAGTACTTC. Encoded protein: CSARDRGWETQYF.

The chain is built from TRBV5-4 and TRBJ1-2; 7 nucleotides align to TRBD1. V was clipped by 3 bases and J by 9 bases; unmatched bases: 11. Per the germline V gene, CDR1 is SGHNT and CDR2 is YYREEE (reference sequence). The CDR3 consists of 14 residues. The CDR3 DNA sequence: TGTGCCAGCAGCTCTCAGAGACAGGGTAGTCGCTACACCTTC. Protein sequence: CASSSQRQGSRYTF.

This clonotype has more than one count but fewer than ten. This rearrangement joins TRBV7-8 to TRBJ2-1, with unresolved D. This CDR3 is built from 18 residues. Germline CDR1 is SGHVS and CDR2 is FQNEAQ. Trimming removed 6 bases from V and 0 bases from J, with 21 bases in between. CDR3 nucleotides: TGTGCCAGCAGTATCACCAGTCCACATTTGAGCTCCTACAATGAGCAGTTCTTC. Its translation: CASSITSPHLSSYNEQFF.

This clonotype showed up just a few times. CDR3 nucleotides: TGTGCCAGCAGTTTTTATATCGGAGAGACCCAGTACTTC. Translating it yields CASSFYIGETQYF. V and J are TRBV6-5 and TRBJ2-5; no clear D. The germline CDR1 and CDR2 sequences are MNHEY and SVGAGI. CDR3 length equals 13 residues. Trimming removed 4 bases at V and 4 bases at J, with 10 bases between.

This clonotype came up many times. J is TRBJ1-1 and V is TRBV7-2, with a weak D call TRBD1 (6 bases). Per germline, CDR1 SGHTA and CDR2 FQGNSA. Deletions cut 2 bases from V and 5 bases from J, with 15 bases between. The CDR3 has 15 amino acids. CDR3 coding DNA: TGTGCCAGCAGCTTAACATCAGGGGCCCAAACTGAAGCTTTCTTT. Its protein product is CASSLTSGAQTEAFF.

This clonotype turned up a few times. The chain combines TRBV6-5 with TRBJ1-6; TRBD1 might be the D (5 bases). The CDR3 extends over 15 amino acids. The germline CDR1 and CDR2 sequences are MNHEY and SVGAGI. V dropped 4 bases and J dropped 1 base, with 8 bases sitting between them. The CDR3: CASSSGGSYNSPLHF. As DNA, the CDR3 is TGTGCCAGCAGTTCTGGGGGGTCCTATAATTCACCCCTCCACTTT.

A few counts support this clonotype. This rearrangement joins TRBV7-9 to TRBJ2-1; D may be TRBD1 (6 bases). Germline CDR1 and CDR2: SEHNR and FQNEAQ (reference sequence). V was cut by 8 bases and J by 7 bases, with 21 bases left in between. This CDR3 comprises 15 residues. CDR3 sequence reads: CASGLIAGRGNEQFF. The CDR3, as DNA: TGTGCCAGCGGATTAATCGCAGGCAGGGGTAATGAGCAGTTCTTC.

This clonotype showed up many times. CDR3 protein: CASSRGPGDNEKLFF. The CDR3 nucleotides read TGTGCCAGCAGCCGAGGACCGGGGGATAATGAAAAACTGTTTTTT. V gene TRBV7-7 combines with J gene TRBJ1-4; a weak D match, TRBD1 (5 bases). The ends were cut back, 5 bases at V and 4 bases at J, with 14 bases in the middle. The CDR3 runs to 15 residues. Germline V gives CDR1 SSHAT, CDR2 FNYEAQ (reference sequence).

This chain links TRBV7-2 with TRBJ2-5, with 7 bases aligning to TRBD2. The V and J ends lost 6 bases and 4 bases, in that order; junction bases with no gene match: 14. The CDR3 is 16 amino acids. Per germline, CDR1 SGHTA and CDR2 FQGNSA. The CDR3 bases are TGTGCCAGCAGGCGTTCCGGGACGCCGGGGGGAGAGACCCAGTACTTC. Its translation is CASRRSGTPGGETQYF.

This clonotype was seen at least ten times. The chain carries TRBV7-2 and TRBJ2-4, with D possibly matching TRBD1 (5 bases). V lost 1 base, J lost 13 bases, and 11 bases lay in between. There are 12 residues in the CDR3. Per germline, CDR1 SGHTA and CDR2 FQGNSA. Here the CDR3 DNA reads TGTGCCAGCAGCTTAGTCTCCGGACACCAGTACTTC. Its protein is CASSLVSGHQYF. Full variable domain (missing parts from reference TRBV7-2 and TRBJ2-4): GAGVSQSPSNKVTEKGKDVELRCDPISGHTALYWYRQSLGQGLEFLIYFQGNSAPDKSGLPSDRFSAERTGGSVSTLTIQRTQQEDSAVYLCASSLVSGHQYFGAGTRLSVL.

The table lists this clonotype with a few counts. The V call is TRBV12-3 or TRBV12-4, the J call TRBJ2-3, with 12 positions matching TRBD2. V dropped 5 bases and J dropped 5; count of bases not matched to a gene: 2. The CDR3 runs to 14 residues. CDR3: CASSTSGGLDTQYF. The CDR3 DNA sequence: TGTGCCAGCAGTACTAGCGGGGGGCTAGATACGCAGTATTTT.

This clonotype was seen at least ten times. This chain connects TRBV20-1 to TRBJ2-3, with 10 bases fitting TRBD2. The germline gives CDR1 DFQATT, CDR2 SNEGSKA (reference sequence). V lost 5 bases to trimming and J lost 5 bases; unmatched junction nucleotides: 7. The CDR3 loop spans 14 amino acids. In DNA, the CDR3 is TGCAGTGCTCCAACTAGCGGGGAAGGAGATACGCAGTATTTT. This translates into CSAPTSGEGDTQYF.

There are many counts of this clonotype. The gene calls are TRBV4-2 and TRBJ2-5; tentatively, D is TRBD2 (5 bases). Germline assignment: CDR1 LGHNA and CDR2 YNFKEQ. CDR3 size: 13 residues. Deletions cut 0 bases from V and 9 bases from J, with 11 bases between. The CDR3 nucleotides are TGTGCCAGCAGCCAAGATAGGAGGTCGGCCCAGTACTTC. It translates to CASSQDRRSAQYF.

This clonotype was observed many times. This rearrangement joins TRBV7-2 to TRBJ2-5; D tentatively reads TRBD1 or TRBD2 (6 bases each). Germline CDR1 reads SGHTA; CDR2 reads FQGNSA. Trimming took 5 bases from V and 5 from J, leaving 15 bases between them. CDR3 size: 14 residues. The CDR3 sequence: CASSTPGAGETQYF. The CDR3, as DNA: TGTGCCAGCAGCACACCGGGGGCGGGGGAGACCCAGTACTTC.

In its sample, this clonotype was seen many times. This rearrangement joins TRBV7-2 to TRBJ1-4; D is unclear. Per the germline V gene, CDR1 is SGHTA and CDR2 is FQGNSA. V lost 5 bases and J 6 bases, leaving 7 bases between the germline ends. This CDR3 region has 12 residues. DNA of the CDR3: TGTGCCAGCAGCGGCCCTCATGAAAAACTGTTTTTT. Residues: CASSGPHEKLFF.

This clonotype was counted at least ten times. The J gene is TRBJ1-2, the V gene TRBV4-1; D not resolved. The germline V gene has CDR1 MGHRA and CDR2 YSYEKL. The V end was cut by 2 bases, the J end by 5 bases, with 6 bases between. The CDR3 contains 12 residues. The CDR3 sequence: CASSQSYYGYTF. DNA for the CDR3: TGCGCCAGCAGCCAATCATATTATGGCTACACCTTC.

This clonotype was detected many times. The chain employs TRBV7-2 and TRBJ1-6; the D gene is possibly TRBD1 (6 bases). The CDR3 extends over 15 amino acids. Germline V lookup: CDR1 SGHTA, CDR2 FQGNSA. The V end was cut by 5 bases, the J end by 6 bases, with 14 bases between. CDR3 nucleotide sequence: TGTGCCAGCAGCCCACAGGGCCTTCTTAATTCACCCCTCCACTTT. This codes for CASSPQGLLNSPLHF.

The table lists this clonotype with many counts. The J gene is TRBJ1-4, the V gene TRBV20-1; weak D call: TRBD1 (6 bases). Looked up from germline, CDR1 is DFQATT and CDR2 is SNEGSKA (reference sequence). Trimming stripped 6 bases from V and 1 base from J, with 18 bases between. The CDR3 spans 16 residues. The CDR3 DNA reads as TGCAGTGCGACCTTGGGGGGCCGAGGAACTAATGAAAAACTGTTTTTT. Translating it yields CSATLGGRGTNEKLFF.

This clonotype has at least ten counts. The CDR3 sequence: CASSDRYNEKLFF. CDR3 DNA: TGTGCCAGCAGCGACAGATATAATGAAAAACTGTTTTTT. This chain links TRBV11-2 with TRBJ1-4; the D gene is possibly TRBD1 (5 bases). The V end was cut by 5 bases, the J end by 4 bases, with 8 bases between. The CDR3 is 13 amino acids. Germline loops: CDR1 SGHAT, CDR2 FQNNGV.